This T cell receptor beta chain was recorded in a study of T cells after yellow fever vaccination. Findings and limits, study-wide: Relatively few clonotypes were ones that appeared in both CD4 and CD8 compartments. Any FACS-sorted repertoire could hold abundant clonotypes that contaminate it from the bulk population. After the booster, approximately 96% of CD4 and just over 85% of CD8 primary-response clones were re-detected.

CDR3 size: 14 residues. V was shortened by 5 bases and J by 2 bases, with 11 bases between the two germline ends. Germline V gene sequence: CDR1 SGHNT, CDR2 YENEEA. This clonotype was found a few times. The target antigen is unknown. Conversion of TCR transcripts into cDNA relied on 5'RACE template switching, which added a universal primer site and UMIs. One entry per CDR3 protein results from TCRdb running MiXCR on the 5' RACE reads. In the table there are some 97,000 distinct CDR3 sequences, 5.8% of which are singletons. This rearrangement joins TRBV11-3 to TRBJ2-3, with D tentatively TRBD2 (5 bases). This sequence originates from a man in his late teens or twenties who received the YFV17D yellow fever vaccine. The material was CD8+ T cells sorted from PBMCs, obtained 10 days after the yellow fever booster vaccination. In DNA form, the CDR3 reads TGTGCCAGCAGCCATTGGGGAGCCACAGATACGCAGTATTTT. It specifies CASSHWGATDTQYF.